The 15 T cell receptor beta chains in this list originate from one sample, sequenced in a study of blood T cell repertoires in COVID-19. Only in-frame clones appear in the TCRdb table, and some are missing; sequencing was by immunoSEQ multiplex PCR. Among 170,000 or so clones, 90% to 95% were seen once, and the ten largest hold 0.5% to 0.6%. Sequencing was done on a sample of peripheral blood. The receptor set was obtained from a man aged 45-60 years with acute or convalescent COVID-19.

Remarks on this clone: The same CDR3 can be traced to other DNA sequences in this sample. The rearrangement uses TRBV6-5 and TRBJ1-1; 7 bases map to TRBD1. Losses at the gene ends were 6 bases for V and 0 bases for J; bases not matched to a gene: 4. The CDR3 has 14 residues. Germline CDR1 MNHEY, CDR2 SVGAGI. The CDR3 loop is CASRPGQMNTEAFF. The CDR3 DNA reads as TGTGCCAGCAGACCGGGACAGATGAACACTGAAGCTTTCTTT.

This chain connects TRBV4-2 to TRBJ2-1; D is uncertain. The V end lost 0 bases, the J end lost 6 bases, and 12 bases lay between the germline ends. This CDR3 has 15 amino acids. The germline V gene encodes CDR1 LGHNA and CDR2 YNFKEQ. The chain's CDR3 is CASSQDSTASNEQFF. Here the CDR3 DNA reads TGTGCCAGCAGCCAAGATTCTACGGCTAGCAATGAGCAGTTCTTC.

J is TRBJ2-7 and V is TRBV28, with a weak D call TRBD2 (5 bases). Trimming cost V 5 bases and J 5 bases, with 22 bases left between them. The germline V gene has CDR1 MDHEN and CDR2 SYDVKM. CDR3 length: 16 amino acids. The CDR3 is CASSPFDGVRGNEQYF. For the CDR3, the DNA is TGTGCCAGCAGTCCCTTCGACGGGGTAAGAGGAAACGAGCAGTACTTC.

The CDR3 is CSVATLKLASLGSPYNEQFF. The CDR3 DNA is TGCAGCGTTGCAACACTTAAACTAGCGTCCCTAGGGTCCCCCTACAATGAGCAGTTCTTC. The J gene is TRBJ2-1, the V gene TRBV29-1; 7 nucleotides match TRBD2. The CDR3 is made up of 20 amino acids. With 4 bases clipped from V and 2 bases from J, the junction kept 23 bases outside the gene matches. Germline CDR1 reads SQVTM; CDR2 reads ANQGSEA.

V usage is TRBV29-1 and J usage is TRBJ1-1, with D tentatively TRBD1 (5 bases). Germline assignment: CDR1 SQVTM and CDR2 ANQGSEA. The CDR3 spans 13 residues. Trimming removed 2 bases from V and 4 bases from J, with 11 bases in between. The CDR3 loop is CSVEQGRGTEAFF. The CDR3 region has the DNA TGCAGCGTTGAACAGGGAAGGGGCACTGAAGCTTTCTTT.

This clone has a single count. The chain employs TRBV28 and TRBJ1-2; 7 bases are a match to TRBD1. The germline gives CDR1 MDHEN, CDR2 SYDVKM. The CDR3 length is 14 residues. The V segment lost 5 bases and the J segment 7 bases; nucleotides outside the gene matches: 10. The DNA of the CDR3 is TGTGCCAGCAGTCTTCGGGAGGGGGCGCGTGGCTACACCTTC. This encodes CASSLREGARGYTF.

The chain carries TRBV5-8 and TRBJ2-1; 9 bases match TRBD2. Unmatched junction bases numbered 7, after V lost 0 bases and J lost 6 bases. In germline, CDR1 is SGHTS, CDR2 YDEGEE. The CDR3 spans 16 residues. The CDR3 region has the DNA TGTGCCAGCAGCTTGGGGAGCGGGGGGCCCCGCAATGAGCAGTTCTTC. This codes for CASSLGSGGPRNEQFF. The full variable domain, completed using reference TRBV5-8 and TRBJ2-1, is EAGVTQSPTHLIKTRGQQATLRCSPISGHTSVYWYQQALGLGLQFLLWYDEGEERNRGNFPPRFSGRQFPNYSSELNVNALELEDSALYLCASSLGSGGPRNEQFFGPGTRLTVL.

The chain uses TRBV5-1 and TRBJ2-1; the D gene is possibly TRBD2 (5 bases). V was clipped by 0 bases and J by 0 bases, with 7 bases between them. CDR3 length: 15 amino acids. CDR1 and CDR2 (germline): SGHRS, YFSETQ. The DNA for the CDR3 is TGCGCCAGCAGCTTGGTTGGGAGCTCCTACAATGAGCAGTTCTTC. Its protein is CASSLVGSSYNEQFF.

This clone was detected only once. This sequence joins TRBV9 and TRBJ2-5, with 9 bases aligning to TRBD2. The CDR3 consists of 21 residues. CDR1 is SGDLS, CDR2 YYNGEE, per germline. V dropped 0 bases and J dropped 0; count of bases not matched to a gene: 18. In DNA, the CDR3 is TGTGCCAGCAGCGTAGGGTTAGCGGGGGCTCGTTGGTCTTTGTACCAAGAGACCCAGTACTTC. Protein: CASSVGLAGARWSLYQETQYF.

The chain uses TRBV19 and TRBJ1-4, with TRBD1 as a possible D gene (6 bases). Germline values: CDR1 LNHDA, CDR2 SQIVND (reference sequence). V dropped 4 bases and J dropped 0 bases, with 6 bases sitting between them. This CDR3 spans 14 amino acids. CDR3 residues: CASSTGATNEKLFF. CDR3 in DNA: TGTGCCAGTAGTACAGGGGCAACTAATGAAAAACTGTTTTTT.

The chain has TRBV6-1 and TRBJ1-6; D remains unclear. There are 16 residues in the CDR3. CDR1 and CDR2 from the germline V gene are MNHNS and SASEGT. The V end was cut by 3 bases, the J end by 0 bases, with 9 bases between. The CDR3 protein is CASSDPVSSYNSPLHF. The CDR3 nucleotides read TGTGCCAGCAGTGACCCGGTTAGCTCCTATAATTCACCCCTCCACTTT.

The V gene is TRBV29-1, the J gene TRBJ2-3, with D unresolved. CDR1 is SQVTM, CDR2 ANQGSEA, per germline. Trimming stripped 2 bases from V and 3 bases from J, with 9 bases between. This CDR3 has 13 residues. The CDR3 region is CSVEMSSTDTQYF. CDR3 coding DNA: TGCAGCGTTGAAATGTCCAGTACAGATACGCAGTATTTT.

The rearrangement joins TRBV7-9 to TRBJ1-6, with TRBD1 matching over 7 bases. Per the germline V gene, CDR1 is SEHNR and CDR2 is FQNEAQ (reference sequence). With V trimmed by 6 bases and J by 8 bases, 7 bases remained unmatched. The CDR3 extends over 14 amino acids. CDR3 in DNA: TGTGCCAGCAGTCTCACAGGGGATTATTCACCCCTCCACTTT. It translates to CASSLTGDYSPLHF.

This chain joins TRBV2 and TRBJ2-1; TRBD2 matches at 13 bases. Looked up from germline, CDR1 is SNHLY and CDR2 is FYNNEI. The CDR3 length is 16 residues. With V trimmed by 6 bases and J by 2 bases, 4 bases remained unmatched. CDR3 protein: CASSRGTSGAYNEQFF. CDR3 DNA: TGTGCCAGCAGCCGAGGGACTAGCGGGGCCTACAATGAGCAGTTCTTC.

The V and J genes are TRBV28 and TRBJ2-1; the D gene is possibly TRBD2 (5 bases). Germline assignment: CDR1 MDHEN and CDR2 SYDVKM. The ends were cut back, 5 bases at V and 0 bases at J, with 8 bases in the middle. CDR3 length equals 14 residues. CDR3 residues: CASSDYGSYNEQFF. In DNA, the CDR3 is TGTGCCAGCAGTGACTACGGCTCCTACAATGAGCAGTTCTTC.